Reported below is one T cell receptor (beta chain). Its specificity is not known. Clones were read by immunoSEQ multiplex PCR, and TCRdb kept only the in-frame ones, dropping some. The profile shows about 48,000 clones, around 77% of them singletons. The sample belongs to a study of T cells in localized non-small cell lung cancer. General observations from the study: Higher T cell density in the blood was associated with longer overall survival, whereas higher adjacent-lung clonality associated with shorter survival. In uninvolved adjacent lung, T cell clonality reached its highest value, exceeding tumor.

Germline loops: CDR1 SGHTA, CDR2 FQGTGA. The CDR3 runs 15 residues. Trimming cost V 3 bases and J 6 bases, with 15 bases left between them. The chain recombines TRBV7-3 with TRBJ2-1; the D is unclear. Sequences were derived from peripheral blood, sampled before any cancer treatment. The clonotype comes from a man aged 35-69 years with stage I squamous cell lung carcinoma. The CDR3 reads CASSFRFGGGNEQFF. CDR3 nucleotides: TGTGCCAGCAGCTTCCGGTTCGGCGGCGGCAATGAGCAGTTCTTC.